The 25 T cell receptor beta chains below come from one sample, sequenced in a study of vaccination effects on CD4 cells after COVID-19. Culturing for 10 to 11 days preceded CD4+ T cell isolation. Data came from immunoSEQ multiplex PCR; TCRdb stores just in-frame clones and leaves some out. The sample carries approximately 50,000 clones, around 76% recorded once. Their recognized antigens are unknown. Sample: CD4+ T cells from PBMCs cultured without peptide, taken before COVID-19 vaccination. The source of these receptors is a human donor who had a prior SARS-CoV-2 infection.

The gene calls are TRBV27 and TRBJ1-1, with 11 bases fitting TRBD1. The J segment lost 4 bases and the V segment lost 2 bases, leaving 3 bases of the junction unmatched. CDR1 MNHEY and CDR2 SMNVEV come from the germline V gene (reference sequence). The CDR3 is made up of 15 amino acids. The CDR3 region is CASSLGGTGGTEAFF. CDR3 bases: TGTGCCAGCAGTTTAGGGGGGACAGGGGGCACTGAAGCTTTCTTT.

V gene TRBV10-3 combines with J gene TRBJ2-7; possible D gene TRBD1, 8 bases. This CDR3 spans 14 amino acids. Trimming took off 10 bases at V and 3 bases at J, with 19 bases between the two ends. Germline V gives CDR1 ENHRY, CDR2 SYGVKD. The CDR3: CATQGASGSYEQYF. CDR3 nucleotide sequence: TGTGCCACCCAGGGGGCTAGCGGTAGCTACGAGCAGTACTTC.

V usage is TRBV5-6 and J usage is TRBJ2-1, with a weak D call TRBD2 (6 bases). The V gene lost 3 bases and the J gene lost 5 bases, with 18 bases spanning the gap. Per germline, CDR1 SGHDT and CDR2 YYEEEE. CDR3 length equals 16 residues. As DNA, the CDR3 is TGTGCCAGCAGCTCTCGGCCGATCTTAGCGGACAATGAGCAGTTCTTC. It codes for CASSSRPILADNEQFF.

The table lists this clone with a count of one. CDR3 bases: TGTGCCAGCTCACCAAACAGGGAAAACGAGCAGTACTTC. Protein sequence: CASSPNRENEQYF. The chain employs TRBV18 and TRBJ2-7; D is possibly TRBD1 (6 bases). V lost 2 bases and J 5 bases, leaving 10 bases between the germline ends. CDR3 length: 13 amino acids. Germline V gene data show CDR1 as KGHSH and CDR2 as LQKENI.

The chain has TRBV27 and TRBJ1-1, with D maybe TRBD1 (6 bases). CDR1 MNHEY and CDR2 SMNVEV come from the germline V gene (reference sequence). V shed 5 bases and J shed 4 bases, with 17 bases lying between them. The CDR3 extends over 15 amino acids. The CDR3 DNA reads TGTGCCAGCAGTCGCCCAGGGGTGATCGCCACTGAAGCTTTCTTT. It codes for CASSRPGVIATEAFF.

This chain connects TRBV5-4 to TRBJ2-5, with no clear D. Germline lookup yields CDR1 SGHNT and CDR2 YYREEE (reference sequence). The CDR3 contains 14 residues. The V gene lost 3 bases and the J gene lost 5 bases, with 14 bases spanning the gap. The CDR3 DNA reads TGTGCCAGCAGCTCCGGCAGCCTAGGGGAGACCCAGTACTTC. Encoded protein: CASSSGSLGETQYF.

This clone was picked up a small number of times. J is TRBJ1-4 and V is TRBV19; D not resolved. Per germline, CDR1 LNHDA and CDR2 SQIVND (reference sequence). CDR3 length: 13 amino acids. Deletions cut 3 bases from V and 6 bases from J, with 8 bases between. The CDR3 sequence: CASSISGDEKLFF. In DNA form, the CDR3 reads TGTGCCAGTAGTATTTCTGGGGATGAAAAACTGTTTTTT.

This clone was counted between two and nine times. The chain carries TRBV6-1 and TRBJ1-2; 7 bases align to TRBD1. The CDR3 extends over 14 amino acids. The ends lost 0 bases at V and 4 bases at J; junction bases unmatched: 2. Germline V gene sequence: CDR1 MNHNS, CDR2 SASEGT. For the CDR3, the DNA is TGTGCCAGCAGTGAAGCAGGGGGCGCCTATGGCTACACCTTC. Its protein is CASSEAGGAYGYTF.

Only a few counts were recorded for this clone. V is TRBV19 and J is TRBJ1-1; no reliable D call. Between the trimmed V and J ends, which lost 7 bases and 3 bases, there was a span of 9 bases. This CDR3 contains 12 residues. Germline V gene lookup returns CDR1 LNHDA and CDR2 SQIVND (reference sequence). CDR3 in amino acids: CASIHRDTEAFF. The CDR3 nucleotides are TGTGCCAGTATCCACCGGGACACTGAAGCTTTCTTT. The full variable domain, in which reference TRBV19 and TRBJ1-1 provide the parts outside the CDR3, is DGGITQSPKYLFRKEGQNVTLSCEQNLNHDAMYWYRQDPGQGLRLIYYSQIVNDFQKGDIAEGYSVSREKKESFPLTVTSAQKNPTAFYLCASIHRDTEAFFGQGTRLTVV.

The chain combines TRBV6-2 or TRBV6-3 with TRBJ1-5; possibly TRBD1 for D (5 bases). CDR1 is MNHEY and CDR2 is SVGEGT in the germline V gene. The CDR3 loop spans 15 amino acids. V was cut by 4 bases and J by 2 bases, with 12 bases left in between. Here the CDR3 DNA reads TGTGCCAGCAGTTCCCGGGGGGAAGGCAATCAGCCCCAGCATTTT. It is translated as CASSSRGEGNQPQHF.

This sequence joins TRBV24-1 and TRBJ1-2, with D perhaps matching TRBD1 (5 bases). The germline V and J ends were trimmed by 4 bases and 4 bases, with 9 bases remaining between them. This CDR3 is built from 13 residues. Germline CDR1 and CDR2: KGHDR and SFDVKD. Here the CDR3 reads CATSEDSGYGYTF. Written as DNA, the CDR3 is TGTGCCACCAGTGAAGACAGTGGCTATGGCTACACCTTC.

Here the CDR3 DNA reads TGTGCCTGGAGTAGGACAGGGGGAACCACTGAAGCTTTCTTT. Translating gives CAWSRTGGTTEAFF. The rearrangement joins TRBV30 to TRBJ1-1, with TRBD1 matching 10 bases. The V and J ends lost 2 bases and 4 bases, in that order; junction bases with no gene match: 4. The germline CDR1 and CDR2 sequences are GTSNPN and SVGIG (reference sequence). The CDR3 runs to 14 residues.

This clone was detected once. CDR3 sequence reads: CASSDEGDWVRGTEAFF. CDR3 nucleotides: TGTGCCAGCTCAGACGAGGGCGACTGGGTCAGGGGCACTGAAGCTTTCTTT. The chain is built from TRBV18 and TRBJ1-1; D may be TRBD1 (6 bases). CDR1 is KGHSH and CDR2 is LQKENI in the germline V gene. The length of the CDR3 is 17 residues. Trimming cost V 5 bases and J 4 bases, with 23 bases left between them.

The CDR3 region has the DNA TGTGCCAGCTCAGAAACAGGGAGATATGGCTACACCTTC. It specifies CASSETGRYGYTF. The genes are TRBV18 and TRBJ1-2; possibly TRBD1 for D (6 bases). Trimming shortened V by 5 bases and J by 5 bases, and 12 bases separated the two germline ends. The CDR3 is 13 amino acids. Germline CDR1 KGHSH, CDR2 LQKENI. The full variable domain, completed using reference TRBV18 and TRBJ1-2, is NAGVMQNPRHLVRRRGQEARLRCSPMKGHSHVYWYRQLPEEGLKFMVYLQKENIIDESGMPKERFSAEFPKEGPSILRIQQVVRGDSAAYFCASSETGRYGYTFGSGTRLTVV.

This clone has a handful of counts. The V call is TRBV7-9, the J call TRBJ1-4, with 9 bases identical to TRBD1. This CDR3 contains 15 residues. Unmatched junction bases numbered 9, after V lost 5 bases and J lost 8 bases. Germline CDR1 and CDR2: SEHNR and FQNEAQ (reference sequence). CDR3 sequence reads: CASSNRTGEGEKLFF. The CDR3, as DNA: TGTGCCAGCAGCAACCGGACAGGGGAAGGAGAAAAACTGTTTTTT.

J is TRBJ1-1 and V is TRBV18; D uncertain. The CDR3 has 13 amino acids. The germline V and J ends were trimmed by 6 bases and 0 bases, with 8 bases remaining between them. Per germline, CDR1 KGHSH and CDR2 LQKENI. Written as DNA, the CDR3 is TGTGCCAGCTCCCCTACAGTGAACACTGAAGCTTTCTTT. Protein product: CASSPTVNTEAFF.

The gene calls are TRBV5-1 and TRBJ1-2; TRBD1 matches 7 bases. After removal of 8 bases from V and 4 bases from J, the junction contained 11 bases not matched to a gene. CDR1 and CDR2 from the germline V gene are SGHRS and YFSETQ. This CDR3 has 14 residues. CDR3 region: CASSQQGTLYGYTF. CDR3 coding DNA: TGCGCCAGTTCCCAACAGGGGACGCTCTATGGCTACACCTTC.

This clone was counted between two and nine times. The V and J genes are TRBV6-5 and TRBJ2-1; tentatively, D is TRBD2 (6 bases). Germline assignment: CDR1 MNHEY and CDR2 SVGAGI. The V end was cut by 6 bases, the J end by 8 bases, with 14 bases between. This CDR3 has 13 residues. In nucleotides, the CDR3 is TGTGCCAGCAGAAAAGCCGCGGGACATGAGCAGTTCTTC. It encodes CASRKAAGHEQFF.

This clone was recorded a few times. The chain couples TRBV5-1 to TRBJ1-6, with D perhaps matching TRBD1 (5 bases). V lost 0 bases and J lost 5, with 18 bases in between. Germline values: CDR1 SGHRS, CDR2 YFSETQ. This CDR3 is 18 amino acids long. In DNA form, the CDR3 reads TGCGCCAGCAGCTTGGAGGGACGGCCGCTCCAAAATAATTCACCCCTCCACTTT. Translated, it gives CASSLEGRPLQNNSPLHF.

With regard to this clone: Germline is not matched at one junction end, which may reflect a read error. V usage is TRBV6-1 and J usage is TRBJ2-7; D perhaps matches TRBD1 (6 bases). The CDR3 length is 11 residues. The V gene's germline CDR1 is MNHNS and CDR2 SASEGT. The CDR3 sequence is CASSEWGPGDF. The CDR3 DNA is TGTGCCAGCAGTGAGTGGGGGCCTGGGGACTTC.

The rearrangement joins TRBV28 to TRBJ1-2, with D possibly being TRBD1 (6 bases). CDR3 length: 11 amino acids. The V end was cut by 3 bases, the J end by 10 bases, with 9 bases between. Per the germline V gene, CDR1 is MDHEN and CDR2 is SYDVKM. The CDR3 region is CASSFRGNYTF. The DNA of the CDR3 is TGTGCCAGCAGTTTCAGGGGAAACTACACCTTC.

This rearrangement joins TRBV4-1 to TRBJ2-7; 9 bases align to TRBD2. With 3 bases clipped from V and 3 bases from J, the junction kept 15 bases outside the gene matches. There are 18 residues in the CDR3. Germline-derived CDR1 and CDR2 are MGHRA and YSYEKL. CDR3 DNA sequence: TGCGCCAGCAGCCAGGCAAAAGGTGGACTAGCGTCGCTCTACGAGCAGTACTTC. Its protein product is CASSQAKGGLASLYEQYF.

J is TRBJ1-2 and V is TRBV18, with TRBD1 matching over 8 bases. The V segment lost 3 bases and the J segment 4 bases; nucleotides outside the gene matches: 4. Germline V gives CDR1 KGHSH, CDR2 LQKENI. The CDR3 sequence is 14 residues long. CDR3 sequence (DNA): TGTGCCAGCTCACCGGGACAGGACTTCTATGGCTACACCTTC. As protein: CASSPGQDFYGYTF.

This clone showed up just once. The chain carries TRBV11-3 and TRBJ2-1; 7 nucleotides match TRBD2. Looked up from germline, CDR1 is SGHNT and CDR2 is YENEEA. J lost 3 bases, V lost 0 bases, and 5 bases had no gene match. The CDR3 loop spans 16 amino acids. The CDR3 region is CASSLDMSSGYNEQFF. CDR3 nucleotides: TGTGCCAGCAGCTTAGATATGTCTAGCGGCTACAATGAGCAGTTCTTC. Variable domain in full (rest from reference TRBV11-3 and TRBJ2-1): EAGVVQSPRYKIIEKKQPVAFWCNPISGHNTLYWYLQNLGQGPELLIRYENEEAVDDSQLPKDRFSAERLKGVDSTLKIQPAELGDSAVYLCASSLDMSSGYNEQFFGPGTRLTVL.

About this clone: Distinct nucleotide sequences in the sample also encode this CDR3. The gene calls are TRBV9 and TRBJ2-3; D is ambiguous. The V gene's germline CDR1 is SGDLS and CDR2 YYNGEE. The CDR3 sequence is 13 residues long. Trimming took 0 bases from V and 2 from J, leaving 4 bases between them. This CDR3 reads CASSVADTDTQYF. The CDR3 nucleotides read TGTGCCAGCAGCGTAGCGGACACAGATACGCAGTATTTT.